Presented here are 26 T cell receptor beta chains from one specimen sequenced in a study of Ad26.COV2.S vaccination and SARS-CoV-2 variants. This sample's treatment: roughly 19 received Ad26.COV2.S at low or high dose, single or two shots; 5 received placebo; per-sample allocation not given. Samples were taken on day 63 after the first vaccine or placebo injection. The method was immunoSEQ multiplex PCR; TCRdb's version includes in-frame clones alone and lacks a portion of them. The sample yields over 450,000 clones, 80% to 90% seen once. The sequenced sample was peripheral blood, obtained in a trial of Ad26.COV2.S vaccine versus placebo. These receptors all come from a person aged 18-60 years who received the Ad26.COV2.S COVID-19 vaccine or a placebo.

The chain has TRBV4-2 and TRBJ2-6; 12 nucleotides agree with TRBD1. Per germline, CDR1 LGHNA and CDR2 YNFKEQ. This CDR3 region has 20 residues. Trimming at V came to 7 bases and at J to 0 bases, leaving 13 bases not matched to a gene. CDR3 residues: CASTPGTGGLISSGANVLTF. The CDR3 DNA reads TGTGCCAGCACCCCCGGGACAGGGGGCCTCATCAGCTCTGGGGCCAACGTCCTGACTTTC.

The V and J genes are TRBV5-4 and TRBJ2-7; possible D gene TRBD1, 6 bases. The CDR3 runs to 13 residues. The V gene's germline CDR1 is SGHNT and CDR2 YYREEE (reference sequence). Trimming cost V 5 bases and J 4 bases, with 13 bases left between them. DNA of the CDR3: TGTGCCAGCAGTCTCCCGAGGGGGTACGAGCAGTACTTC. This translates into CASSLPRGYEQYF. The complete variable domain, with remaining parts taken from reference TRBV5-4 and TRBJ2-7, reads ETGVTQSPTHLIKTRGQQVTLRCSSQSGHNTVSWYQQALGQGPQFIFQYYREEENGRGNFPPRFSGLQFPNYSSELNVNALELDDSALYLCASSLPRGYEQYFGPGTRLTVT.

The chain joins TRBV29-1 to TRBJ1-1; TRBD1 matches at 7 bases. Trimming took 6 bases from V and 11 from J; bases not matched to a gene: 15. The CDR3 runs to 13 residues. The germline V gene encodes CDR1 SQVTM and CDR2 ANQGSEA. The CDR3 coding sequence is TGCAGCGTGCCTTACGGACAATCGGACAGGGCTTTCTTT. This codes for CSVPYGQSDRAFF.

This rearrangement joins TRBV9 to TRBJ1-4; D remains unclear. Germline V lookup: CDR1 SGDLS, CDR2 YYNGEE. The V gene lost 4 bases and the J gene lost 7 bases, with 14 bases spanning the gap. The CDR3 extends over 14 amino acids. CDR3 nucleotides: TGTGCCAGCAGCTCTCGCGGAGTGGGTGAAAAACTGTTTTTT. This translates into CASSSRGVGEKLFF.

The genes are TRBV7-9 and TRBJ1-1; D is uncertain. This CDR3 has 14 residues. V gave up 8 bases and J gave up 2 bases, with 15 bases separating them. Germline V gene data show CDR1 as SEHNR and CDR2 as FQNEAQ (reference sequence). CDR3 sequence reads: CASLFGGVNTEAFF. The DNA for the CDR3 is TGTGCCAGCCTTTTTGGAGGTGTAAACACTGAAGCTTTCTTT.

This chain links TRBV28 with TRBJ1-5; D unresolved. V was trimmed by 3 bases and J by 1 base, leaving 13 bases between them. The CDR3 loop spans 16 amino acids. Germline-derived CDR1 and CDR2 are MDHEN and SYDVKM. The CDR3 region is CASSLEVRVSNQPQHF. As DNA, the CDR3 is TGTGCCAGCAGTTTGGAGGTTCGTGTCAGCAATCAGCCCCAGCATTTT.

The genes are TRBV27 and TRBJ1-5; D is possibly TRBD1 (5 bases). The length of the CDR3 is 14 residues. V was trimmed by 2 bases and J by 3 bases, leaving 8 bases between them. Germline V gene sequence: CDR1 MNHEY, CDR2 SMNVEV (reference sequence). The CDR3 spells CASSLLGVNQPQHF. The CDR3 DNA follows: TGTGCCAGCAGTTTACTGGGGGTCAATCAGCCCCAGCATTTT.

The chain uses TRBV19 and TRBJ2-7, with D tentatively TRBD2 (6 bases). The germline V and J ends were trimmed by 3 bases and 3 bases, with 12 bases remaining between them. The germline CDR1 and CDR2 sequences are LNHDA and SQIVND (reference sequence). The CDR3 totals 14 residues. CDR3 residues: CASSISGRSYEQYF. CDR3 DNA: TGTGCCAGTAGTATCTCCGGGAGAAGCTACGAGCAGTACTTC.

A word on this clone: The same CDR3 arises from other DNA sequences in this sample as well. The chain combines TRBV2 with TRBJ2-3, with D uncertain. From germline, CDR1 is SNHLY and CDR2 FYNNEI. The germline V and J ends were trimmed by 1 base and 1 base, with 9 bases remaining between them. CDR3 length: 15 residues. The CDR3 coding sequence is TGTGCCAGCAGTGAAGGGCTTGGGGGCACAGATACGCAGTATTTT. It translates to CASSEGLGGTDTQYF.

This chain connects TRBV3-1 (or the pseudogene TRBV3-2) to TRBJ2-5; the match to TRBD2 covers 16 bases. CDR3 length: 16 residues. Germline CDR1 is LGHDT and CDR2 is YNNKEL (reference sequence). V was pared by 4 bases and J by 2 bases, with 1 base of the junction left unmatched. In nucleotides, the CDR3 is TGTGCCAGCAGCCGGGGACTAGCGGGGGGGCAAGAGACCCAGTACTTC. It is translated as CASSRGLAGGQETQYF.

This chain uses TRBV7-2 with TRBJ1-2; no clear D gene. CDR1 and CDR2 from the germline V gene are SGHTA and FQGNSA. Trimming cost V 5 bases and J 2 bases, with 9 bases left between them. This CDR3 has 13 residues. CDR3 DNA sequence: TGTGCCAGCAGCAGCGACGCCAACTATGGCTACACCTTC. This gives the protein CASSSDANYGYTF.

The J gene is TRBJ1-3, the V gene TRBV18; the D is unclear. V was clipped by 5 bases and J by 1 base, with 3 bases between them. The length of the CDR3 is 12 residues. The germline gives CDR1 KGHSH, CDR2 LQKENI. The CDR3 DNA reads TGTGCCAGCTCAAATTCTGGAAACACCATATATTTT. The encoded protein is CASSNSGNTIYF.

This chain connects TRBV6-5 to TRBJ2-7; the match to TRBD1 covers 7 bases. Germline V gene lookup returns CDR1 MNHEY and CDR2 SVGAGI. Trimming cost V 8 bases and J 6 bases; bases outside gene matches: 10. This CDR3 region has 13 residues. DNA of the CDR3: TGTGCCAGCCAACCCACGACAGGGTTCGAGCAGTACTTC. Amino acids: CASQPTTGFEQYF.

V is TRBV9 and J is TRBJ1-4, with D possibly TRBD1 on 5 matching bases. The CDR3 spans 12 residues. V was clipped by 3 bases and J by 7 bases, with 7 bases between them. CDR1 and CDR2 (germline): SGDLS, YYNGEE. CDR3 DNA sequence: TGTGCCAGCAGCGGGGACGGTGAAAAACTGTTTTTT. This encodes CASSGDGEKLFF.

The CDR3 DNA reads TGTGCCAGCAGACGCACCGGGACAGGGGGCAGTTGGCAGCCCCAGCATTTT. It specifies CASRRTGTGGSWQPQHF. This chain uses TRBV2 with TRBJ1-5; 12 bases fit TRBD1. Germline CDR1 SNHLY, CDR2 FYNNEI. V was clipped by 6 bases and J by 7 bases; unmatched bases: 13. This CDR3 contains 17 residues.

The chain joins TRBV30 to TRBJ1-1; maybe TRBD1 (6 bases). Germline assignment: CDR1 GTSNPN and CDR2 SVGIG (reference sequence). V lost 2 bases and J 2 bases, leaving 15 bases between the germline ends. The CDR3 totals 15 residues. For the CDR3, the DNA is TGTGCCTGGAGTTATACCCAGGGGAGAAACACTGAAGCTTTCTTT. Its translation: CAWSYTQGRNTEAFF.

V and J are TRBV30 and TRBJ1-5; D ambiguous. The germline V gene encodes CDR1 GTSNPN and CDR2 SVGIG (reference sequence). The CDR3 consists of 12 residues. V lost 2 bases and J 4 bases, leaving 6 bases between the germline ends. The CDR3 sequence is CAWSLRNQPQHF. CDR3 DNA sequence: TGTGCCTGGAGTCTGCGAAATCAGCCCCAGCATTTT.

This clone was detected only a few times. This chain connects TRBV7-9 to TRBJ2-2; D is possibly TRBD1 (5 bases). V shed 2 bases and J shed 4 bases, with 11 bases lying between them. Germline lookup yields CDR1 SEHNR and CDR2 FQNEAQ (reference sequence). There are 15 residues in the CDR3. The CDR3 nucleotides are TGTGCCAGCAGCTTAACACAGGCGATCACCGGGGAGCTGTTTTTT. Residues: CASSLTQAITGELFF. Using reference TRBV7-9 and TRBJ2-2 for the parts outside the CDR3, the full variable domain is DTGVSQNPRHKITKRGQNVTFRCDPISEHNRLYWYRQTLGQGPEFLTYFQNEAQLEKSRLLSDRFSAERPKGSFSTLEIQRTEQGDSAMYLCASSLTQAITGELFFGEGSRLTVL.

The chain recombines TRBV7-3 with TRBJ1-1; D gene unclear. The germline V gene has CDR1 SGHTA and CDR2 FQGTGA. V was shortened by 0 bases and J by 8 bases, with 13 bases between the two germline ends. The CDR3 has 14 amino acids. The CDR3 loop is CASSLTSMTSEAFF. DNA for the CDR3: TGTGCCAGCAGCTTAACTAGTATGACATCAGAAGCTTTCTTT.

The chain carries TRBV7-3 and TRBJ2-1, with TRBD2 identical over 11 bases. With 5 bases clipped from V and 7 bases from J, the junction kept 1 base outside the gene matches. Germline CDR1 SGHTA, CDR2 FQGTGA. The CDR3 is 13 residues long. CDR3 DNA: TGTGCCAGCAGCCGGACTAGCGGGAATGAGCAGTTCTTC. As protein: CASSRTSGNEQFF.

The V and J genes are TRBV2 and TRBJ1-1; D is unclear. The V end was cut by 8 bases, the J end by 1 base, with 14 bases between. The V gene's germline CDR1 is SNHLY and CDR2 FYNNEI. There are 14 residues in the CDR3. The CDR3 nucleotides read TGTGCCAGCGCTCCCATGCAGAGGAACACTGAAGCTTTCTTT. Its translation: CASAPMQRNTEAFF.

The genes are TRBV9 and TRBJ2-4; 10 positions agree with TRBD1. Germline CDR1 reads SGDLS; CDR2 reads YYNGEE. The CDR3 is 14 residues long. J lost 15 bases, V lost 4 bases, and 13 bases had no gene match. The chain's CDR3 is CASSPTGGASPWYF. The CDR3 nucleotides read TGTGCCAGCAGCCCGACAGGGGGCGCCTCCCCTTGGTACTTC.

J is TRBJ2-3 and V is TRBV7-9, with D unresolved. Trimming removed 4 bases from V and 1 base from J, with 9 bases in between. Germline values: CDR1 SEHNR, CDR2 FQNEAQ (reference sequence). The CDR3 is made up of 14 amino acids. The CDR3 region is CASSWNPGTDTQYF. The DNA of the CDR3 is TGTGCCAGCAGCTGGAATCCCGGCACAGATACGCAGTATTTT.

This sequence joins TRBV7-9 and TRBJ1-1; a possible D gene is TRBD1 (5 bases). CDR3 length: 13 amino acids. V was clipped by 1 base and J by 11 bases, with 14 bases between them. CDR1 is SEHNR, CDR2 FQNEAQ, per germline (reference sequence). As DNA, the CDR3 is TGTGCCAGCAGCTTAGTGTTGGGGGTGAATGCTTTCTTT. It codes for CASSLVLGVNAFF.

The chain carries TRBV9 and TRBJ1-2; 8 nucleotides line up with TRBD1. The germline gives CDR1 SGDLS, CDR2 YYNGEE. Losses at the gene ends were 3 bases for V and 4 bases for J; bases not matched to a gene: 2. The CDR3 runs to 13 residues. The CDR3 here is CASSGTGGYGYTF. CDR3 coding DNA: TGTGCCAGCAGCGGCACAGGGGGCTATGGCTACACCTTC.

The CDR3 nucleotides are TGTGCCAGCAGTGACCGACCGGGGGACACCGGGGAGCTGTTTTTT. It codes for CASSDRPGDTGELFF. The chain carries TRBV25-1 and TRBJ2-2; a possible D gene is TRBD2 (6 bases). Germline assignment: CDR1 MGHDK and CDR2 SYGVNS. The CDR3 is made up of 15 amino acids. V lost 3 bases and J lost 3, with 11 bases in between.